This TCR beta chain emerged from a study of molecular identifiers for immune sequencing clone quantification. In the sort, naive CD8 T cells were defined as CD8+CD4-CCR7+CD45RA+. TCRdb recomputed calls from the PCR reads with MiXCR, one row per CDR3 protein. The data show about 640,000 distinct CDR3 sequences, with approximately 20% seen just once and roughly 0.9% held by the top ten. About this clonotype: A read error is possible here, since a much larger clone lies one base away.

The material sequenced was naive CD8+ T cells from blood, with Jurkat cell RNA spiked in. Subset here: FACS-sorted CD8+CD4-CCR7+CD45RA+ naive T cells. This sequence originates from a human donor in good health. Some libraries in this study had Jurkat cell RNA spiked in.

The CDR3 nucleotides read TGTGCCAGCGGTGAACTCCGATGGGGGGGAGGCACAGATACGCAGTATTTT. Amino acids: CASGELRWGGGTDTQYF. The J gene is TRBJ2-3, the V gene TRBV2; 7 nucleotides agree with TRBD2. The CDR3 contains 17 residues. Germline V gene sequence: CDR1 SNHLY, CDR2 FYNNEI.